The 9 T cell receptor beta chains reported below all come from one sample, sequenced in a study of tumor and adjacent non-tumor tissue in lung cancer. This sample's RNA came from whole unsorted tissue. The library came from three nested PCR rounds adapted from ARM-PCR protocols. TCRdb redid the calling of the multiplex PCR reads with MiXCR, one entry per CDR3 protein. The table lists 200,000 to 250,000 distinct CDR3 sequences, about 76% of them singletons. The sample taken for sequencing was lung tumor tissue. The receptors originated from a man aged 55 to 70 with non-small cell lung cancer.

This clonotype has more than one count but fewer than ten. A much more abundant neighbour one base away suggests this may be a read error. V gene TRBV12-3 or TRBV12-4 combines with J gene TRBJ2-7; 9 positions match TRBD1. This CDR3 is built from 13 residues. J was trimmed by 12 bases and V by 2 bases; bases with no gene match: 8. The CDR3 region is CASSLSVGQGLYF. The CDR3 DNA sequence: TGTGCCAGCAGTTTATCAGTGGGACAGGGCTTGTACTTC.

As regards this clonotype: At one boundary the junction diverges from the germline segment, which might be a read error. The CDR3 coding sequence is TGTGCCAACAGTGAAGTTGGTTGTGGGATGGGGTTT. It specifies CANSEVGCGMGF. The chain is built from TRBV6-1 and TRBJ2-3; D unclear. Germline CDR1 and CDR2: MNHNS and SASEGT. The CDR3 consists of 12 residues.

This clonotype has a count of ten or more. The rearrangement uses TRBV11-2 and TRBJ2-7; either TRBD1 or TRBD2 may fit D (5 bases each). The V gene lost 1 base and the J gene lost 6 bases, with 7 bases spanning the gap. CDR3 length: 12 residues. The germline CDR1 and CDR2 sequences are SGHAT and FQNNGV. CDR3 region: CASSLAGREQYF. CDR3 DNA: TGTGCCAGCAGCTTAGCGGGGCGCGAGCAGTACTTC.

The rearrangement uses TRBV11-2 and TRBJ2-5; D remains unclear. The germline V gene encodes CDR1 SGHAT and CDR2 FQNNGV. This CDR3 has 14 residues. CDR3 bases: TGTCACAGCAGCCCCGCGGCGGACCAAGAGACCCAGTACTTC. This translates into CHSSPAADQETQYF. The full variable domain, completed using reference TRBV11-2 and TRBJ2-5, is EAGVAQSPRYKIIEKRQSVAFWCNPISGHATLYWYQQILGQGPKLLIQFQNNGVVDDSQLPKDRFSAERLKGVDSTLKIQPAKLEDSAVYLCHSSPAADQETQYFGPGTRLLVL.

On this clonotype itself: This may arise from a read error, as a much more abundant clone is one base away. The chain employs TRBV20-1 and TRBJ1-5; D remains unclear. V was clipped by 3 bases and J by 5 bases, with 8 bases between them. CDR1 is DFQATT, CDR2 SNEGSKA, per germline (reference sequence). The CDR3 is made up of 12 amino acids. The CDR3 nucleotides read TGCAGTGCTAGGGCAACATATCAGCCCCAGCATTTT. Translated, it gives CSARATYQPQHF.

A remark on this clonotype: Germline and junction disagree at one end, which may indicate a read error. This chain joins TRBV28 and TRBJ1-2, with a tentative D call TRBD1 (6 bases). Per germline, CDR1 MDHEN and CDR2 SYDVKM. The CDR3 has 13 amino acids. The CDR3 nucleotides are TGTACCAGCGTAAGGACAGCTCTCTATGGCTACACCTTC. It is translated as CTSVRTALYGYTF.

The genes are TRBV6-6 and TRBJ1-5, with D possibly TRBD1 on 5 matching bases. Trimming stripped 0 bases from V and 3 bases from J, with 12 bases between. The CDR3 spans 16 residues. Germline CDR1 reads MNHNY; CDR2 reads SVGAGI (reference sequence). CDR3 sequence: CASSYSRDRYNQPQHF. As DNA, the CDR3 is TGTGCCAGCAGTTACTCTCGCGACAGATACAATCAGCCCCAGCATTTT.

This clonotype was recorded once. The CDR3 DNA reads as TGTGCCAGCAGCTCGCATAGTCGGGGGCCTGGGTTCCAAGAGACCCAGTACTTC. This codes for CASSSHSRGPGFQETQYF. The chain recombines TRBV11-3 with TRBJ2-5; D tentatively fits TRBD1 or TRBD2 (6 bases each). V was trimmed by 4 bases and J by 1 base, leaving 22 bases between them. Looked up from germline, CDR1 is SGHNT and CDR2 is YENEEA. The CDR3 has 18 residues. The full variable domain, completed using reference TRBV11-3 and TRBJ2-5, is EAGVVQSPRYKIIEKKQPVAFWCNPISGHNTLYWYLQNLGQGPELLIRYENEEAVDDSQLPKDRFSAERLKGVDSTLKIQPAELGDSAVYLCASSSHSRGPGFQETQYFGPGTRLLVL.

This clonotype has at least ten counts. The CDR3 nucleotides read TGTGCCAGCAGGGCGACTAGCGGGATTCCAGATACGCAGTATTTT. Protein: CASRATSGIPDTQYF. V gene TRBV12-3 or TRBV12-4 combines with J gene TRBJ2-3, with 11 nucleotides matching TRBD2. The CDR3 loop spans 15 amino acids. After removal of 6 bases from V and 4 bases from J, the junction contained 6 bases not matched to a gene.